This entry features one TCR beta chain sequence. Germline-derived CDR1 and CDR2 are SGHNT and YENEEA. V was trimmed by 5 bases and J by 0 bases, leaving 16 bases between them. CDR3 length equals 16 residues. These data belong to a study of T cell responses to AZD1222 COVID-19 vaccine. The protocol was immunoSEQ multiplex PCR, while the TCRdb copy is restricted to in-frame clones and leaves out a portion. The table includes about 100,000 clones, more than 70% detected once. The material was peripheral blood, obtained on day 0 of AZD1222 vaccination. The receptor was derived from an adult in good health. The rearrangement joins TRBV11-3 to TRBJ1-1; tentatively, D is TRBD1 (6 bases). The DNA of the CDR3 is TGTGCCAGCAGCCCTCCCCTGGGGGGCCTGAACACTGAAGCTTTCTTT. This translates into CASSPPLGGLNTEAFF.